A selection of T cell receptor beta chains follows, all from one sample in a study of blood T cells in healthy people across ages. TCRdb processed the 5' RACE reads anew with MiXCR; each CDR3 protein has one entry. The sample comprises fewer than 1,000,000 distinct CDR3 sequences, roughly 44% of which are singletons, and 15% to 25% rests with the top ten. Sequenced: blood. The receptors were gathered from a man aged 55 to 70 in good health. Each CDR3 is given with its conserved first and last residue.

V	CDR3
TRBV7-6	CASSDEGYNEQYF
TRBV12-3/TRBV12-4	CASSDSGGSNYGYTF
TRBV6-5	CASRTVNGYTF
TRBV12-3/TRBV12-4	CASSSTGEDTEAFF
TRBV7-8	CASSAQGQGITEAFF
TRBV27	CASSIRLAEDTQYF
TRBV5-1	CASSLEGLNNYEQYF
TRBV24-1	CATNIGSSPLHF
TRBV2	CASSANSGYTDTQYF
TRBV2	CAMAQGAVTDTQYF
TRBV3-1	CASSHLGYEQYF
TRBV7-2	CASRMSGGASYEQYF
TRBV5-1	CASSRTDGTNYGYTF
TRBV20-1	CSAIRLADTDAQYF
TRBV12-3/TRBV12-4	CASSLRGRGANVLTF
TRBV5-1	CASTPSSGTNNEQFF
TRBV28	CASSFWSSGTKTYNEQYF
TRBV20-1	CSASGGAFYEQYF
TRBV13	CASSPRYGVQYF
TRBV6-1	CASSVQGSGNFYEQYF
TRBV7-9	CASNQVPDLWEADGYTF
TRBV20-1	CSASSRADTQYF
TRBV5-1	CASRRRQGVHGYTF
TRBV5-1	CASSFSGGNTQYF
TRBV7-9	CASSLKGGGGMDEQYF
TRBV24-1	CATSPGPGVGRNIQYF
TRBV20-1	CSAVQRLGETQYF
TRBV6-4	CASGGLQARAPTYEQYF
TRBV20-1	CSARVGYSTGAIPYKNSPLHF
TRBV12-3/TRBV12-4	CASTTGTGGSRGAFF
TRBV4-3	CASSQVSGATYEQYF
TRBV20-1	CSARSSGGSTGELFF
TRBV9	CASSVGGAIYEQYF
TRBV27	CASSLSDRGSSPLHF
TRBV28	CASSFSRGLGNEQFF
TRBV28	CASSPSIGGRLNQPQHF
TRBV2	CANSENEGTGAYEQYF
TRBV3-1	CASSQLLTGTGGDEQFF
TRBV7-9	CASSLKGRDEQYF
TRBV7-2	CASSFFTDTQYF
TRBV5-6	CASSSGTGVSNQPQHF